This T cell receptor beta chain was sequenced during a study of identical twins. The study, taken as a whole, reports: With monozygotic twins, out-of-frame TCR alpha sharing exceeded what models estimated. Out-of-frame alpha sequences shared between twins exhibited an excess of low generation probability. Twins shared beta out-of-frame sequences in excess, but this excess was weaker.

Germline V gives CDR1 LGHNA, CDR2 YSLEER. The CDR3 length is 17 residues. V shed 1 base, J shed 4 bases, and the junction held 5 bases outside the gene matches. This clonotype showed up many times. Its target is unknown. After template switching added a universal primer site, the resulting cDNA carried unique molecular identifiers. One entry per CDR3 protein, called by TCRdb with MiXCR from the 5' RACE reads. This table holds roughly 710,000 distinct CDR3 sequences, over 5% found once. Specimen: naive T cells sorted from blood. The chain combines TRBV4-3 with TRBJ1-6; 9 positions match TRBD1. This receptor was identified in a man in his late teens or twenties in good health. The CDR3 DNA reads as TGCGCCAGCAGCCAAGTGGGGACAGGGATTTATAATTCACCCCTCCACTTT. It codes for CASSQVGTGIYNSPLHF.